This T cell receptor beta chain was identified in a study of T cells in Graves' hyperthyroidism and ophthalmopathy (dated by TCRdb to the late 2010s). For the wider study: Peripheral blood samples were taken at the time of initial diagnosis, prior to any treatment. Once sampling was done, hyperthyroidism patients were given methimazole at a starting dose of 30 mg daily, whereas ophthalmopathy patients were given high-dose intravenous methylprednisolone. Prospective prediction of ophthalmopathy was tested in an independent validation cohort consisting of about 20 hyperthyroidism patients and around 16 patients who later progressed to ophthalmopathy. The paper describes TCR Vbeta CDR3 sequencing of 120 to 150 peripheral blood samples, made up of some 40 ophthalmopathy patients, around 78 hyperthyroidism patients and some 17 progressor patients. The 100 discovery patients were randomly divided into training and test sets at a 7:3 ratio. To identify TCR V-J signatures that set the groups apart, the researchers used a discovery cohort of about a hundred patients, made up of 40 to 45 with Graves' ophthalmopathy and some 56 with stable Graves' hyperthyroidism. In addition, the study compared T-cell repertoires in thyroid tissue and in blood from roughly 6 Graves' hyperthyroidism patients.

Study-wide conclusions, independent of this receptor: A 13 V-J signature model separated ophthalmopathy from stable hyperthyroidism, with approximately 87% sensitivity and approximately 81% specificity in cross-validation and 80%/75% in testing. In validation, the model predicted progression to ophthalmopathy a median of about 6.8 months before onset, with approximately 71% sensitivity and more than 72% specificity. Sample size was not statistically predetermined, and blinding of investigators to group allocation was not performed. Blood samples also contained most of the expanded thyroid clonotypes (frequency above 0.001), which suggests that blood repertoires may reflect thyroid immune responses.

This clonotype was recorded a few times. This clone's antigen is unknown. No base quality values were provided; no much bigger clone lies one nucleotide off. Stable Graves' hyperthyroidism was defined as no progression to ophthalmopathy during 18 months of follow-up. Hyperthyroidism patients were newly diagnosed, with disease duration under 2 months, and aged 18 to 65 years. Any patient with an uncontrolled infection, another autoimmune disease, pregnancy or lactation was excluded. Clinical symptoms, serum thyroxine and TRAb, thyroid ultrasound, and orbital computed tomography formed the basis for the diagnoses. PBMCs were separated from under 12 ml of fresh peripheral blood using Ficoll-Paque density gradient centrifugation. Total RNA was extracted using Trizol reagent, and RNA quality was assessed on an Agilent 2100 Bioanalyzer. TCR beta CDR3 regions were amplified from RNA transcripts. The TCR CDR3 was subjected to a first round of RT-PCR using the HTBI primer set and the Qiagen OneStep RT-PCR kit. A second multiplex PCR round built the libraries, followed by size selection and purification. The libraries were sequenced on an Illumina HiSeq2000 using paired-end 100 bp reads. Regarding the original processing steps: SOAPnuke was used to process the raw data, removing reads that contained adapters or uncalled bases, had a mean Phred below 15, or lacked an exact match to the constant primer or identifier. High-quality paired reads were merged using COPE v1.2.5, and each unique nucleotide sequence was defined as a clonotype. MiTCR v1.1 was used to align clonotypes to the IMGT TRBV, TRBD and TRBJ reference segments. Only V-J combinations with frequency above 0.0001, covering 99% to 99.2% of repertoires, were analysed. A TCS score was defined as the ratio between F50 (clonal expansion) and ExV (chaos), using BLOSUM62-based TCRdist between CDR3 peptides within each V-J. Welch's t-statistics and random forest reduced fewer than 550 V-J features to 13, which were used in a naive Bayes classifier (R e1071). The public reads were run again by TCRdb, first through fastp at Q25 and then through MiXCR, and only productive beta chains were kept. Each CDR3 protein appears once, grouped with its most common genes and DNA. TCRdb, rather than the study authors, made the V and J calls. The sample table contains some 460,000 distinct CDR3 sequences; only one count was recorded for 15% to 18% of them. Approximately 8% of the sample is taken by the ten largest.

Inclusive of the bounding cysteine and phenylalanine, the CDR3 is 15 residues long. Of all the DNA, just the CDR3 is kept, 45 bases in frame from base 1. Reading the germline V gene gives CDR1 MGHRA and CDR2 YSYEKL. Ends trimmed: V by 0 bases, J by 4 bases; bases unmatched to a gene: 6. The chain is made from TRBV4-1 and TRBJ2-7, with 7 bases in between that match TRBD1. The sequenced material came from blood. The sequence derives from a woman younger than 35 with Graves' hyperthyroidism. The CDR3 region: CASSQDPGQRYEQYF. The DNA is TGCGCCAGCAGCCAAGATCCGGGACAGAGATACGAGCAGTACTTC.